The 25 T cell receptor beta chains listed next were all sequenced from one sample in a study of cytomegalovirus exposure and HLA in healthy donors. TCRdb's table, derived via immunoSEQ multiplex PCR, lists solely in-frame clones and lacks some. The sample includes 60,000 to 90,000 clones, 70% to 90% seen only once; the top ten take 3%. The sequenced sample consisted of PBMCs. These receptors all come from a man younger than 40 in good health and CMV-seronegative.

The J gene is TRBJ1-5, the V gene TRBV4-1; 7 bases are a match to TRBD1. Germline V gene data show CDR1 as MGHRA and CDR2 as YSYEKL. With V trimmed by 4 bases and J by 2 bases, 5 bases remained unmatched. The CDR3 loop spans 15 amino acids. This chain's CDR3 is CASSLQGFGNQPQHF. For the CDR3, the DNA is TGCGCCAGCAGCCTACAGGGGTTCGGCAATCAGCCCCAGCATTTT.

The rearrangement links TRBV6-7 to TRBJ2-5, with D possibly TRBD2 on 7 matching bases. TRBV6-7 is noted as an ORF with a role that remains uncertain. The CDR3 is 15 residues long. Deletions cut 0 bases from V and 4 bases from J, with 12 bases between. CDR3 sequence (DNA): TGTGCCAGCAGTTACTCTGGGGGGGCGGGAGAGACCCAGTACTTC. Its translation is CASSYSGGAGETQYF.

The V call is TRBV29-1, the J call TRBJ2-1, with a tentative D call TRBD2 (7 bases). Deletions cut 7 bases from V and 7 bases from J, with 17 bases between. Germline V gene sequence: CDR1 SQVTM, CDR2 ANQGSEA. There are 13 residues in the CDR3. This chain's CDR3 is CSGDGGLQNEQFF. DNA of the CDR3: TGCAGCGGCGACGGGGGGCTTCAGAATGAGCAGTTCTTC.

V usage is TRBV9 and J usage is TRBJ2-3; TRBD1 agrees at 7 bases. V gave up 0 bases and J gave up 2 bases; unmatched junction bases: 6. Germline V lookup: CDR1 SGDLS, CDR2 YYNGEE. The CDR3 spans 16 residues. CDR3 in amino acids: CASSVVEGADTDTQYF. The CDR3 DNA reads TGTGCCAGCAGCGTAGTTGAGGGGGCCGACACAGATACGCAGTATTTT.

The V and J genes are TRBV7-3 and TRBJ2-5; maybe TRBD1 (7 bases). V was trimmed by 6 bases and J by 5 bases, leaving 16 bases between them. The CDR3 contains 14 residues. The germline CDR1 and CDR2 sequences are SGHTA and FQGTGA. CDR3 DNA: TGTGCCAGCAGTCTCCAGGGGGGCGAGGAGACCCAGTACTTC. Its translation is CASSLQGGEETQYF.

The chain carries TRBV6-5 and TRBJ1-1, with a tentative D call TRBD1 (6 bases). CDR1 and CDR2 (germline): MNHEY, SVGAGI. Deletions cut 7 bases from V and 10 bases from J, with 19 bases between. This CDR3 has 13 amino acids. Written as DNA, the CDR3 is TGTGCCAGCACCAAAACGGGGGGGCTTGGAGCTTTCTTT. It is translated as CASTKTGGLGAFF.

This sequence joins TRBV11-3 and TRBJ2-7, with D possibly being TRBD2 (6 bases). The CDR3 sequence is 14 residues long. CDR1 is SGHNT and CDR2 is YENEEA in the germline V gene. The ends were cut back, 5 bases at V and 3 bases at J, with 14 bases in the middle. CDR3 sequence: CASSRGRDNYEQYF. CDR3 DNA sequence: TGTGCCAGCAGCCGGGGGAGAGACAACTACGAGCAGTACTTC. The whole variable domain, filled in from reference TRBV11-3 and TRBJ2-7, reads EAGVVQSPRYKIIEKKQPVAFWCNPISGHNTLYWYLQNLGQGPELLIRYENEEAVDDSQLPKDRFSAERLKGVDSTLKIQPAELGDSAVYLCASSRGRDNYEQYFGPGTRLTVT.

By sample share, this clone is medium-sized. The CDR3 DNA is TGTGCCAGCAGTGACTCGAAAGAGGGTGGGGATGAGCAGTTCTTC. Its protein product is CASSDSKEGGDEQFF. V usage is TRBV6-4 and J usage is TRBJ2-1, with D maybe TRBD2 (5 bases). V lost 0 bases and J 8 bases, leaving 14 bases between the germline ends. Germline CDR1 is MRHNA and CDR2 is SNTAGT. The CDR3 is 15 residues long.

This chain uses TRBV6-1 with TRBJ2-7, with TRBD2 matching 9 bases. CDR1 is MNHNS, CDR2 SASEGT, per germline. The CDR3 runs 13 residues. V dropped 6 bases and J dropped 7; count of bases not matched to a gene: 7. The CDR3 sequence is CASSRLAGREQYV. The CDR3 DNA reads TGTGCCAGCAGCCGCCTAGCGGGACGGGAGCAGTACGTC.

The V and J genes are TRBV7-8 and TRBJ1-2; 7 bases are shared with TRBD1. The CDR3 totals 12 residues. The germline V gene encodes CDR1 SGHVS and CDR2 FQNEAQ. The ends lost 2 bases at V and 8 bases at J; junction bases unmatched: 2. The CDR3 loop is CASSLTGDGYTF. The CDR3 DNA sequence: TGTGCCAGCAGCTTAACAGGGGACGGCTACACCTTC.

This sequence joins TRBV7-2 and TRBJ1-5; the match to TRBD1 covers 8 bases. The CDR3 extends over 14 amino acids. CDR1 is SGHTA and CDR2 is FQGNSA in the germline V gene. V shed 3 bases and J 2 bases; nucleotides not matched to a gene: 0. The DNA of the CDR3 is TGTGCCAGCAGCTTGACAGGGGGCAATCAGCCCCAGCATTTT. Amino acid sequence: CASSLTGGNQPQHF.

The chain recombines TRBV29-1 with TRBJ2-1; D not certain. Germline CDR1 reads SQVTM; CDR2 reads ANQGSEA. The CDR3 consists of 14 residues. The ends were cut back, 2 bases at V and 9 bases at J, with 17 bases in the middle. CDR3 region: CSVEPSSSAGEQFF. The CDR3 region has the DNA TGCAGCGTTGAACCTAGTTCGTCTGCTGGTGAGCAGTTCTTC.

The J gene is TRBJ1-5, the V gene TRBV7-2; tentatively, D is TRBD1 (5 bases). V shed 5 bases and J shed 6 bases, with 11 bases lying between them. Germline-derived CDR1 and CDR2 are SGHTA and FQGNSA. This CDR3 region has 13 residues. Here the CDR3 reads CASSQTQGQPQHF. As DNA, the CDR3 is TGTGCCAGCAGCCAAACGCAGGGTCAGCCCCAGCATTTT. The variable domain in full, with the rest retrieved from reference TRBV7-2 and TRBJ1-5, is GAGVSQSPSNKVTEKGKDVELRCDPISGHTALYWYRQSLGQGLEFLIYFQGNSAPDKSGLPSDRFSAERTGGSVSTLTIQRTQQEDSAVYLCASSQTQGQPQHFGDGTRLSIL.

The DNA of the CDR3 is TGTGCCAGCAGGGACAGTTCAGGAAGGGTCTATGGCTACACCTTC. Its protein product is CASRDSSGRVYGYTF. The rearrangement joins TRBV2 to TRBJ1-2; tentatively, D is TRBD1 (6 bases). The CDR3 is 15 amino acids. V shed 6 bases and J shed 4 bases, with 18 bases lying between them. CDR1 and CDR2 (germline): SNHLY, FYNNEI.

The V and J genes are TRBV7-9 and TRBJ2-7; D is ambiguous. V was trimmed by 5 bases and J by 7 bases, leaving 9 bases between them. The V gene's germline CDR1 is SEHNR and CDR2 FQNEAQ (reference sequence). This CDR3 region has 11 residues. The DNA for the CDR3 is TGTGCCAGCAGCCCACTCGGGGAGCAGTACGTC. Translating gives CASSPLGEQYV.

The chain combines TRBV7-2 with TRBJ2-2; weak D call: TRBD1 (7 bases). This CDR3 has 16 amino acids. Trimming removed 4 bases from V and 4 bases from J, with 16 bases in between. Germline CDR1 SGHTA, CDR2 FQGNSA. CDR3 sequence reads: CASSSRQGGRTGELFF. The CDR3 DNA reads TGTGCCAGCAGCTCCCGACAGGGAGGTCGCACCGGGGAGCTGTTTTTT.

This rearrangement joins TRBV27 to TRBJ1-4, with 7 bases aligning to TRBD1. This CDR3 spans 16 amino acids. Germline CDR1 reads MNHEY; CDR2 reads SMNVEV (reference sequence). V trimming: 3 bases; J trimming: 7 bases; junction bases outside the gene matches: 11. The CDR3 spells CASSFHREGGVEKLFF. The DNA of the CDR3 is TGTGCCAGCAGTTTCCATCGTGAAGGGGGCGTTGAAAAACTGTTTTTT.

The CDR3 sequence is CASSFAVNNSPLHF. In DNA, the CDR3 is TGTGCCAGCAGCTTCGCAGTAAATAATTCACCCCTCCACTTT. V usage is TRBV7-2 and J usage is TRBJ1-6; D is unresolved. Germline V gene sequence: CDR1 SGHTA, CDR2 FQGNSA. The CDR3 is made up of 14 amino acids. With 3 bases removed from V and 5 bases from J, the gap between germline ends came to 8 bases.

The chain has TRBV7-9 and TRBJ2-2, with 7 bases aligning to TRBD1. The CDR3 has 16 amino acids. Germline V gene data show CDR1 as SEHNR and CDR2 as FQNEAQ (reference sequence). Losses at the gene ends were 1 base for V and 4 bases for J; bases not matched to a gene: 6. The CDR3 region has the DNA TGTGCCAGCAGCTTAGTAGGGGGCGCGGGCACCGGGGAGCTGTTTTTT. Amino acid sequence: CASSLVGGAGTGELFF. Combining the CDR3 with reference TRBV7-9 and TRBJ2-2 gives the whole variable domain DTGVSQNPRHKITKRGQNVTFRCDPISEHNRLYWYRQTLGQGPEFLTYFQNEAQLEKSRLLSDRFSAERPKGSFSTLEIQRTEQGDSAMYLCASSLVGGAGTGELFFGEGSRLTVL.

This CDR3 is CAWGFGGDTDTQYF. The CDR3 coding sequence is TGTGCCTGGGGGTTCGGGGGGGACACAGATACGCAGTATTTT. This chain joins TRBV30 and TRBJ2-3, with TRBD2 matching 8 bases. In germline, CDR1 is GTSNPN, CDR2 SVGIG (reference sequence). There are 14 residues in the CDR3. J gave up 2 bases and V 5 bases, and 6 bases lay outside the gene matches. The variable domain in full, completed from reference TRBV30 and TRBJ2-3, reads SQTIHQWPATLVQPVGSPLSLECTVEGTSNPNLYWYRQAAGRGLQLLFYSVGIGQISSEVPQNLSASRPQDRQFILSSKKLLLSDSGFYLCAWGFGGDTDTQYFGPGTRLTVL.

J is TRBJ1-2 and V is TRBV6-5; 7 nucleotides match TRBD1. Losses at the gene ends were 5 bases for V and 4 bases for J; bases not matched to a gene: 7. CDR1 is MNHEY, CDR2 SVGAGI, per germline. This CDR3 contains 14 residues. CDR3 residues: CASSTRQGTYGYTF. CDR3 nucleotides: TGTGCCAGCAGTACTAGACAGGGCACCTATGGCTACACCTTC.

The rearrangement uses TRBV5-1 and TRBJ1-5; D remains ambiguous. Trimming left V 5 bases short and J 0 bases short, with 6 bases between. The CDR3 spans 13 residues. Germline lookup yields CDR1 SGHRS and CDR2 YFSETQ. The CDR3 DNA follows: TGCGCCAGCAGATTAGATAGCAATCAGCCCCAGCATTTT. Its protein product is CASRLDSNQPQHF.

This clone was detected only once. The chain couples TRBV7-2 to TRBJ1-2, with D possibly matching TRBD1 (5 bases). Germline V lookup: CDR1 SGHTA, CDR2 FQGNSA. V gave up 5 bases and J gave up 4 bases, with 14 bases separating them. The CDR3 sequence is 14 residues long. CDR3 region: CASSPRQSGYGYTF. CDR3 sequence (DNA): TGTGCCAGCAGCCCCCGACAGTCTGGCTATGGCTACACCTTC.

This clone was observed a handful of times. The V gene is TRBV7-2, the J gene TRBJ2-7; D perhaps matches TRBD1 (5 bases). Per germline, CDR1 SGHTA and CDR2 FQGNSA. V lost 3 bases and J 3 bases, leaving 12 bases between the germline ends. CDR3 length: 14 amino acids. CDR3 coding DNA: TGTGCCAGCAGCTTTACAGGTATTAACTACGAGCAGTACTTC. Protein sequence: CASSFTGINYEQYF.

The chain employs TRBV7-3 and TRBJ2-2, with 8 bases matching TRBD1. Germline CDR1 and CDR2: SGHTA and FQGTGA. Trimming removed 5 bases from V and 7 bases from J; junction bases left unmatched: 9. The CDR3 totals 15 residues. The CDR3 protein is CASSAPGGPSGELFF. The CDR3 coding sequence is TGTGCCAGCAGCGCACCAGGGGGCCCCAGCGGGGAGCTGTTTTTT.